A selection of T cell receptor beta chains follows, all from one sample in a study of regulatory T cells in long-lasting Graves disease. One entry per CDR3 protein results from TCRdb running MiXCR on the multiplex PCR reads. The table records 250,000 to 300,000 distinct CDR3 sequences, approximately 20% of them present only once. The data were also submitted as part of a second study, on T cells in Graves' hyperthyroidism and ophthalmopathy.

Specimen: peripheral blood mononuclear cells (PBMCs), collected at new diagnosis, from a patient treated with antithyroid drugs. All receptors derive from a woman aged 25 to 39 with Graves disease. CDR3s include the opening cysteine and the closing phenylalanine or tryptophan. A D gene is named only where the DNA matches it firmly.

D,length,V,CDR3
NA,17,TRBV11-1,CASSFERANSGANVLTF
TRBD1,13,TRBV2,CASSAGQGFEQFF
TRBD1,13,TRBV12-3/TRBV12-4,CASSFGQDGKLFF
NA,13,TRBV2,CASSEIEGSRQYF
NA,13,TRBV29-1,CSVSVKGGEAQYF
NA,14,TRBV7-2,CASSLDLRDGSTYF
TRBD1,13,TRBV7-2,CASSPRQGSPLHF
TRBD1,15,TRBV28,CASSPSGTASYEQYF
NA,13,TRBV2,CASRGTYNSPLHF
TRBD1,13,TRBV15,CATSKGAGFEPFF
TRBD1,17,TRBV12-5,CASVFGTADYSNQPQHF
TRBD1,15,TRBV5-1,CASSPGDRAIDGYTF
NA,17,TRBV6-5,CASSYSNVRRDGETQYF
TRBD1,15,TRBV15,CATSKGQGRNYGYTF
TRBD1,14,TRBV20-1,CSAADRGQGNTIYF
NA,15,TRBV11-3,CASSLGSGTYNEQFF
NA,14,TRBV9,CASSAGPGGTEAFF
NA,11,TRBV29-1,CSVEGMGEQYF
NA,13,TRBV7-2,CASSSPLEYEQYF
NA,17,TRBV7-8,CASSPGGAGAGNQPQHF
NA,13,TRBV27,CASSFTFKDEQYF
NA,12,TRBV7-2,CASSHRTYEQYF
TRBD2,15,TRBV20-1,CSASWASGGADTQYF
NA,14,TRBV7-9,CASSLEGGTTEAFF
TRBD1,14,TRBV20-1,CSARGTGVYSPLHF
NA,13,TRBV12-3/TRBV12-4,CASSLAGGQGYTF
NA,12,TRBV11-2,CASSSGPYEQYF
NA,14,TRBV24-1,CATSGGLGYNEQFF
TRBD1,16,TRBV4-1,CASSHPGQGSNYGYTF
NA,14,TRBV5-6,CASSLGESADEQFF
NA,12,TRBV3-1,CASSQGRDTQYF
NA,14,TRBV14,CASSQDWRQAEAFF
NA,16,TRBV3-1,CASSQVAGGAGNTIYF
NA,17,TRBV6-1,CASTRDRVSATNEKLFF
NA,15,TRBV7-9,CASSYTAALNTEAFF
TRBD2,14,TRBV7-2,CASSATLAEKEQYF
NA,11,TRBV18,CASPTGTEAFF
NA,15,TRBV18,CASSPPTPGEDGYTF
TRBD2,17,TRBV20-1,CSARGGTSGGSSYEQYF
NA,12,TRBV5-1,CASSSGEGEAFF
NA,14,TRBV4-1,CASSQDHLGETQYF
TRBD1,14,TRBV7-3,CASSLNRGTGELFF
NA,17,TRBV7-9,CASSLGPGGSGANVLTF